This T cell receptor beta chain emerged from a study of T cell responses to AZD1222 COVID-19 vaccine. The study's findings and limits: Recipients of two AZD1222 doses showed rising Spike-specific TCR breadth and depth. Mostly white British, mostly female donors; authors suggested clonal diversity may be underestimated.

Using immunoSEQ multiplex PCR, the repertoire was profiled, and TCRdb retains in-frame clones only, with some absent. Here the sample spans fewer than 120,000 clones, under 95% being singletons. In the case of this clone: Its cognate antigen is unknown.

Sample: peripheral blood, taken on day 0 of AZD1222 vaccination. This clonotype was sampled from an adult in good health.

Written as DNA, the CDR3 is TGTGCCAGTACCTCCTGGACAGGGAGAATTGTCTGGCCCCAGCATTTT. Translated, it gives CASTSWTGRIVWPQHF. The V gene is TRBV19, the J gene TRBJ1-5; 8 bases are shared with TRBD1. CDR1 and CDR2 (germline): LNHDA, SQIVND (reference sequence). This CDR3 spans 16 amino acids. V shed 7 bases and J 9 bases; nucleotides not matched to a gene: 17.